A single sample gave rise to the 27 T cell receptor beta chains below, sequenced in a study of cytomegalovirus exposure and HLA in healthy donors. The PCR employed 60 Vbeta primers together with 13 Jbeta primers. TCRdb's copy holds only in-frame clones and misses some; the assay was immunoSEQ multiplex PCR. The sample shows some 86,000 clones, about 67% of them seen only once. Sequencing was done on a sample of PBMCs. The origin of the receptors is a man younger than 45 in good health and CMV-seronegative.

The chain combines TRBV27 with TRBJ2-6, with 11 bases fitting TRBD1. The CDR3 is made up of 17 amino acids. Germline V lookup: CDR1 MNHEY, CDR2 SMNVEV (reference sequence). V trimming: 7 bases; J trimming: 3 bases; junction bases outside the gene matches: 8. CDR3 loop: CASTIGTGGYGANVLTF. The DNA for the CDR3 is TGTGCCAGCACTATTGGGACAGGGGGTTATGGGGCCAACGTCCTGACTTTC.

The rearrangement uses TRBV6-4 and TRBJ2-3, with 10 bases identical to TRBD2. The CDR3 runs to 15 residues. V dropped 5 bases and J dropped 4; count of bases not matched to a gene: 6. Germline V lookup: CDR1 MRHNA, CDR2 SNTAGT. CDR3 nucleotides: TGTGCCAGCAGTTTGTCTAGCGGGAGCCCAGATACGCAGTATTTT. Its protein is CASSLSSGSPDTQYF.

The J gene is TRBJ2-7, the V gene TRBV23-1, with TRBD1 matching over 8 bases. TRBV23-1 is annotated as an ORF whose role is uncertain. J was trimmed by 1 base and V by 2 bases; bases with no gene match: 7. The CDR3 covers 16 residues. CDR3 loop: CASSQPWTGKSYEQYF. CDR3 coding DNA: TGCGCCAGCAGTCAACCATGGACAGGGAAGTCCTACGAGCAGTACTTC.

The rearrangement joins TRBV10-3 to TRBJ2-1; the match to TRBD1 covers 9 bases. V trimming: 0 bases; J trimming: 6 bases; junction bases outside the gene matches: 6. CDR1 and CDR2 (germline): ENHRY, SYGVKD. CDR3 length: 16 residues. CDR3 loop: CAISESRGQGANEQFF. CDR3 DNA sequence: TGTGCCATCAGTGAGTCTCGGGGACAGGGTGCCAATGAGCAGTTCTTC.

The chain is built from TRBV5-8 and TRBJ2-3, with 8 bases aligning to TRBD1. The V segment lost 1 base and the J segment 7 bases; nucleotides outside the gene matches: 8. Germline V gene sequence: CDR1 SGHTS, CDR2 YDEGEE. CDR3 length equals 15 residues. The CDR3 DNA reads as TGTGCCAGCAGCTTGTCGGACAGGGATTTTTATACGCAGTATTTT. Amino acids: CASSLSDRDFYTQYF. Variable domain in full (rest from reference TRBV5-8 and TRBJ2-3): EAGVTQSPTHLIKTRGQQATLRCSPISGHTSVYWYQQALGLGLQFLLWYDEGEERNRGNFPPRFSGRQFPNYSSELNVNALELEDSALYLCASSLSDRDFYTQYFGPGTRLTVL.

The chain recombines TRBV5-4 with TRBJ1-1; the D gene is possibly TRBD1 (5 bases). Trimming cost V 3 bases and J 1 base, with 13 bases left between them. Per the germline V gene, CDR1 is SGHNT and CDR2 is YYREEE (reference sequence). The CDR3 contains 15 residues. CDR3 region: CASSYKRTSNTEAFF. DNA for the CDR3: TGTGCCAGCAGCTATAAACGGACATCGAACACTGAAGCTTTCTTT.

The chain links TRBV28 to TRBJ2-3; TRBD2 agrees at 16 bases. The V gene end was trimmed by 5 bases and the J gene end by 0 bases; junction bases not matched to a gene: 14. There are 21 residues in the CDR3. Germline values: CDR1 MDHEN, CDR2 SYDVKM. Written as DNA, the CDR3 is TGTGCCAGCAGTAGAAAACTCCCGGGACTAGCGGGAGGGCCTAGCACAGATACGCAGTATTTT. Amino acid sequence: CASSRKLPGLAGGPSTDTQYF.

The V and J genes are TRBV13 and TRBJ2-1; D is uncertain. The CDR3 has 11 residues. Germline assignment: CDR1 PRHDT and CDR2 FYEKMQ (reference sequence). V lost 5 bases, J lost 7 bases, and 6 bases lay in between. The CDR3 region is CASSPGNEQFF. CDR3 bases: TGTGCCAGCAGCCCGGGTAATGAGCAGTTCTTC.

This clone was counted a single time. The chain recombines TRBV9 with TRBJ2-5; a possible D gene is TRBD2 (6 bases). Germline V gene data show CDR1 as SGDLS and CDR2 as YYNGEE. Deletions cut 4 bases from V and 5 bases from J, with 18 bases between. The CDR3 is 15 amino acids. This CDR3 is CASSLGLGWRETQYF. CDR3 coding DNA: TGTGCCAGCAGCTTGGGACTTGGGTGGCGGGAGACCCAGTACTTC.

The chain carries TRBV30 and TRBJ2-7; possible D gene TRBD2, 5 bases. Trimming stripped 0 bases from V and 7 bases from J, with 10 bases between. The CDR3 has 12 amino acids. Germline CDR1 is GTSNPN and CDR2 is SVGIG (reference sequence). The CDR3 DNA is TGTGCCTGGAGTGTCGGGGTTGGGGAGCAGTACTTC. Translating it yields CAWSVGVGEQYF.

The rearrangement uses TRBV6-6 and TRBJ1-2; 7 bases agree with TRBD1. CDR3 size: 14 residues. J lost 7 bases, V lost 6 bases, and 11 bases had no gene match. In germline, CDR1 is MNHNY, CDR2 SVGAGI (reference sequence). The CDR3 spells CASSEKSQGSGYTF. The CDR3 DNA follows: TGTGCCAGCAGCGAAAAATCACAGGGGTCTGGCTACACCTTC.

CDR3 coding DNA: TGTGCCAGTAGCCCACAGGGGTGGAATGAAAAACTGTTTTTT. Translated, it gives CASSPQGWNEKLFF. The chain recombines TRBV19 with TRBJ1-4; 7 bases agree with TRBD1. The CDR3 consists of 14 residues. Germline CDR1 is LNHDA and CDR2 is SQIVND (reference sequence). J lost 5 bases, V lost 6 bases, and 6 bases had no gene match. The full variable domain, in which reference TRBV19 and TRBJ1-4 provide the parts outside the CDR3, is DGGITQSPKYLFRKEGQNVTLSCEQNLNHDAMYWYRQDPGQGLRLIYYSQIVNDFQKGDIAEGYSVSREKKESFPLTVTSAQKNPTAFYLCASSPQGWNEKLFFGSGTQLSVL.

This chain links TRBV28 with TRBJ2-7; D is unresolved. CDR1 is MDHEN and CDR2 is SYDVKM in the germline V gene. V gave up 6 bases and J gave up 0 bases, with 6 bases separating them. CDR3 length: 12 residues. The CDR3 DNA reads TGTGCCAGCAGCCTTAGCTCCTACGAGCAGTACTTC. This encodes CASSLSSYEQYF.

V usage is TRBV27 and J usage is TRBJ2-7, with no clear D. The CDR3 loop spans 14 amino acids. Germline assignment: CDR1 MNHEY and CDR2 SMNVEV (reference sequence). Trimming took 2 bases from V and 3 from J, leaving 11 bases between them. In nucleotides, the CDR3 is TGTGCCAGCAGTTTAGGGCAGCCTCACTACGAGCAGTACTTC. Translating gives CASSLGQPHYEQYF.

The rearrangement links TRBV29-1 to TRBJ1-5; maybe TRBD1 (5 bases). Germline-derived CDR1 and CDR2 are SQVTM and ANQGSEA. This CDR3 region has 14 residues. V was cut by 3 bases and J by 9 bases, with 18 bases left in between. The CDR3 loop reads CSVEETVGPGPQHF. CDR3 nucleotides: TGCAGCGTTGAGGAGACAGTCGGCCCGGGGCCCCAGCATTTT.

The CDR3 is CASSHRGWGGYTF. As DNA, the CDR3 is TGTGCCAGCAGCCACAGGGGGTGGGGTGGCTACACCTTC. The chain is built from TRBV5-4 and TRBJ1-2; 8 positions agree with TRBD1. Germline CDR1 reads SGHNT; CDR2 reads YYREEE (reference sequence). V shed 4 bases and J 7 bases; nucleotides not matched to a gene: 6. The CDR3 has 13 residues. Combining the CDR3 with reference TRBV5-4 and TRBJ1-2 gives the whole variable domain ETGVTQSPTHLIKTRGQQVTLRCSSQSGHNTVSWYQQALGQGPQFIFQYYREEENGRGNFPPRFSGLQFPNYSSELNVNALELDDSALYLCASSHRGWGGYTFGSGTRLTVV.

The rearrangement links TRBV5-4 to TRBJ1-2, with 9 nucleotides matching TRBD1. Germline V gene sequence: CDR1 SGHNT, CDR2 YYREEE (reference sequence). Trimming cost V 0 bases and J 7 bases; bases outside gene matches: 4. This CDR3 contains 14 residues. The CDR3 is CASSLGGQGSGYTF. For the CDR3, the DNA is TGTGCCAGCAGCTTGGGGGGACAGGGAAGTGGCTACACCTTC.

The rearrangement joins TRBV7-3 to TRBJ2-3; 10 bases map to TRBD2. The CDR3 consists of 14 residues. The germline V gene encodes CDR1 SGHTA and CDR2 FQGTGA. With V trimmed by 5 bases and J by 6 bases, 5 bases remained unmatched. This chain's CDR3 is CASSLAGVSDTQYF. The CDR3 DNA sequence: TGTGCCAGCAGCCTAGCGGGAGTTTCGGATACGCAGTATTTT.

The chain combines TRBV2 with TRBJ2-7; D call uncertain. The V gene's germline CDR1 is SNHLY and CDR2 FYNNEI. Between the trimmed V and J ends, which lost 6 bases and 3 bases, there was a span of 9 bases. This CDR3 has 12 amino acids. CDR3 sequence: CASSVDIYEQYF. The CDR3, as DNA: TGTGCCAGCAGCGTAGACATCTACGAGCAGTACTTC.

A few counts support this clone. The chain links TRBV6-5 to TRBJ1-2, with 8 bases that match TRBD1. The CDR3 is made up of 16 amino acids. Germline V CDR1 and CDR2: MNHEY, SVGAGI. V lost 1 base to trimming and J lost 7 bases; unmatched junction nucleotides: 11. Here the CDR3 DNA reads TGTGCCAGCAGTTACTTAGGACAGGGATCGGTGGGTGGCTACACCTTC. It specifies CASSYLGQGSVGGYTF.

This clone has more than one count but fewer than ten. The genes are TRBV4-1 and TRBJ2-1; possible D gene TRBD1, 5 bases. The ends were cut back, 5 bases at V and 7 bases at J, with 12 bases in the middle. Germline lookup yields CDR1 MGHRA and CDR2 YSYEKL. The CDR3 is 13 residues long. The CDR3, as DNA: TGCGCCAGCAGCGGGGCCCTGTTAAATGAGCAGTTCTTC. It codes for CASSGALLNEQFF.

This clone has only a few counts. The chain recombines TRBV18 with TRBJ2-7; D may be TRBD1 (6 bases). Germline loops: CDR1 KGHSH, CDR2 LQKENI. V was shortened by 3 bases and J by 2 bases, with 17 bases between the two germline ends. The CDR3 runs to 16 residues. This CDR3 is CASSPSDTEGAYEQYF. CDR3 in DNA: TGTGCCAGCTCACCGTCAGACACCGAGGGGGCCTACGAGCAGTACTTC.

This clone was detected a few times. This chain joins TRBV27 and TRBJ1-1; D unclear. CDR1 is MNHEY, CDR2 SMNVEV, per germline (reference sequence). This CDR3 is built from 11 residues. V lost 4 bases to trimming and J lost 7 bases, with 7 bases between them. CDR3 protein: CASSSPVEAFF. The CDR3 coding sequence is TGTGCCAGCAGTTCGCCGGTTGAAGCTTTCTTT.

This chain connects TRBV2 to TRBJ1-5; D is ambiguous. Germline V lookup: CDR1 SNHLY, CDR2 FYNNEI. V shed 1 base and J shed 1 base, with 8 bases lying between them. The CDR3 is made up of 15 amino acids. CDR3 DNA sequence: TGTGCCAGCAGTGAAGAAGCGGTAAGCAATCAGCCCCAGCATTTT. The encoded protein is CASSEEAVSNQPQHF. Together with reference TRBV2 and TRBJ1-5, the CDR3 gives the full variable domain: EPEVTQTPSHQVTQMGQEVILRCVPISNHLYFYWYRQILGQKVEFLVSFYNNEISEKSEIFDDQFSVERPDGSNFTLKIRSTKLEDSAMYFCASSEEAVSNQPQHFGDGTRLSIL.

J is TRBJ2-7 and V is TRBV27; a weak D match, TRBD1 (6 bases). Germline CDR1 reads MNHEY; CDR2 reads SMNVEV (reference sequence). With 8 bases removed from V and 2 bases from J, the gap between germline ends came to 13 bases. The CDR3 has 13 amino acids. The CDR3 region has the DNA TGTGCCAGCCACCGGGACAACCCCTACGAGCAGTACTTC. Translating it yields CASHRDNPYEQYF.

The chain links TRBV4-3 to TRBJ2-5, with a possible D match to TRBD1 (5 bases). The CDR3 extends over 13 amino acids. Trimming left V 4 bases short and J 4 bases short, with 10 bases between. In germline, CDR1 is LGHNA, CDR2 YSLEER. The CDR3 sequence is CASSPGWGETQYF. CDR3 nucleotide sequence: TGCGCCAGCAGCCCAGGGTGGGGAGAGACCCAGTACTTC.

Only a few counts were recorded for this clone. This chain links TRBV12-5 with TRBJ1-1; no definite D call. V shed 5 bases and J shed 4 bases, with 14 bases lying between them. CDR1 and CDR2 (germline): LGHNT, FRNRAP. The CDR3 loop spans 14 amino acids. CDR3 region: CASGARIGGTEAFF. The CDR3 DNA is TGTGCTAGTGGTGCCCGGATTGGCGGCACTGAAGCTTTCTTT.